A single T cell receptor beta chain is shown here with its context. These donors counted as nominally healthy when sampled, but unrecorded immune exposures were likely. The data were obtained in a study of cytomegalovirus exposure and HLA in healthy donors. A multiplex PCR was run with 60 Vbeta primers and 13 Jbeta primers. Clones were sequenced by immunoSEQ multiplex PCR, and TCRdb holds only the in-frame ones, with some missing. The sample contains about 160,000 clones, approximately 76% of which appear only once. The sequenced sample consisted of PBMCs. The TCR comes from a man aged 60 to 69 in good health and CMV-seronegative.

The CDR3 bases are TGTGCCTGGGCACTACAGGGAGTTGGGACTGAAGCTTTCTTT. Translated, it gives CAWALQGVGTEAFF. The V call is TRBV30, the J call TRBJ1-1; maybe TRBD1 (6 bases). CDR1 and CDR2 (germline): GTSNPN, SVGIG (reference sequence). Deletions cut 5 bases from V and 5 bases from J, with 18 bases between. The CDR3 is 14 amino acids. Full variable domain (missing parts from reference TRBV30 and TRBJ1-1): SQTIHQWPATLVQPVGSPLSLECTVEGTSNPNLYWYRQAAGRGLQLLFYSVGIGQISSEVPQNLSASRPQDRQFILSSKKLLLSDSGFYLCAWALQGVGTEAFFGQGTRLTVV.